The 28 T cell receptor beta chains below were found in one sample sequenced in a study of blood T cell repertoires in COVID-19. Only in-frame clones appear in the TCRdb table, and some are missing; sequencing was by immunoSEQ multiplex PCR. The sample consists of 150,000 or so clones, about 80% of them appearing once. Source material: PBMCs or T cells enriched from blood (not recorded which). These receptors were collected from an older woman who had recovered from COVID-19.

The J gene is TRBJ1-2, the V gene TRBV5-1; 7 bases agree with TRBD1. Germline V gene lookup returns CDR1 SGHRS and CDR2 YFSETQ. V was clipped by 0 bases and J by 4 bases; unmatched bases: 3. The CDR3 is 14 amino acids. Here the CDR3 reads CASSLDPGGYGYTF. In DNA form, the CDR3 reads TGCGCCAGCAGCTTGGATCCAGGGGGCTATGGCTACACCTTC.

The chain couples TRBV18 to TRBJ1-1; possibly TRBD1 for D (5 bases). V lost 2 bases and J lost 2, with 12 bases in between. This CDR3 region has 15 residues. Germline values: CDR1 KGHSH, CDR2 LQKENI. CDR3 DNA: TGTGCCAGCTCACCAATGGGGCGAGGAAACACTGAAGCTTTCTTT. Its protein is CASSPMGRGNTEAFF. The full variable domain, its missing parts supplied by reference TRBV18 and TRBJ1-1, is NAGVMQNPRHLVRRRGQEARLRCSPMKGHSHVYWYRQLPEEGLKFMVYLQKENIIDESGMPKERFSAEFPKEGPSILRIQQVVRGDSAAYFCASSPMGRGNTEAFFGQGTRLTVV.

This clone came up a few times. This chain uses TRBV9 with TRBJ2-6, with TRBD1 matching 7 bases. The V gene's germline CDR1 is SGDLS and CDR2 YYNGEE. Trimming took 3 bases from V and 2 from J; bases not matched to a gene: 11. The CDR3 totals 18 residues. The CDR3 spells CASSDGTADLTGANVLTF. As DNA, the CDR3 is TGTGCCAGCAGCGATGGGACAGCCGACTTAACTGGGGCCAACGTCCTGACTTTC.

The chain is built from TRBV4-2 and TRBJ2-2, with 8 bases fitting TRBD2. The length of the CDR3 is 15 residues. Trimming took 0 bases from V and 7 from J; bases not matched to a gene: 4. In germline, CDR1 is LGHNA, CDR2 YNFKEQ. CDR3 in amino acids: CASSQETSGHGELFF. CDR3 coding DNA: TGTGCCAGCAGCCAAGAAACTAGCGGACACGGGGAGCTGTTTTTT.

The CDR3, as DNA: TGTGCCAGCAGTTTCTGGCCCTCGGGGGATGGCTACACCTTC. The encoded protein is CASSFWPSGDGYTF. The chain joins TRBV6-5 to TRBJ1-2, with D possibly matching TRBD1 (5 bases). Germline V gene data show CDR1 as MNHEY and CDR2 as SVGAGI. CDR3 length equals 14 residues. The V and J ends lost 4 bases and 6 bases respectively, with 15 bases between them.

The chain carries TRBV1 and TRBJ1-4. TRBV1 is a documented pseudogene. There are 17 residues in the CDR3. The CDR3 nucleotides are TGCACCAGCAGCCAAGATCGGTTACGAGACCGGCGGGAAAAACTGTTTTTT. This encodes CTSSQDRLRDRREKLFF.

The V gene is TRBV5-8, the J gene TRBJ1-1; 7 nucleotides line up with TRBD1. Germline lookup yields CDR1 SGHTS and CDR2 YDEGEE. The CDR3 has 16 residues. Losses at the gene ends were 4 bases for V and 1 base for J; bases not matched to a gene: 10. As DNA, the CDR3 is TGTGCCAGCAGCAATCTCGGACAGGTTGGGAACACTGAAGCTTTCTTT. Its protein product is CASSNLGQVGNTEAFF. Full variable domain (remainder filled in from reference TRBV5-8 and TRBJ1-1): EAGVTQSPTHLIKTRGQQATLRCSPISGHTSVYWYQQALGLGLQFLLWYDEGEERNRGNFPPRFSGRQFPNYSSELNVNALELEDSALYLCASSNLGQVGNTEAFFGQGTRLTVV.

This sequence joins TRBV3-1 (or the pseudogene TRBV3-2) and TRBJ2-5; 8 nucleotides match TRBD2. V lost 0 bases and J lost 5; bases outside the gene matches: 5. Germline loops: CDR1 LGHDT, CDR2 YNNKEL (reference sequence). This CDR3 is built from 15 residues. CDR3 in DNA: TGTGCCAGCAGCCAAGACGGGGGGGCCGGGGAGACCCAGTACTTC. Translating gives CASSQDGGAGETQYF.

V gene TRBV28 combines with J gene TRBJ1-3, with a possible D match to TRBD1 (6 bases). This CDR3 contains 16 residues. Germline loops: CDR1 MDHEN, CDR2 SYDVKM. V lost 6 bases to trimming and J lost 0 bases, with 15 bases between them. DNA for the CDR3: TGTGCCAGCAGCTCAGGGGCATATGCCTCTGGAAACACCATATATTTT. This translates into CASSSGAYASGNTIYF.

The chain combines TRBV9 with TRBJ1-6; perhaps TRBD1 as D (6 bases). CDR1 and CDR2 (germline): SGDLS, YYNGEE. Trimming removed 0 bases at V and 10 bases at J, with 17 bases between. The CDR3 runs to 16 residues. The CDR3 sequence is CASSVGGQLDLSPLHF. The CDR3 DNA reads as TGTGCCAGCAGCGTAGGAGGACAGCTGGATCTATCACCCCTCCACTTT.

The chain carries TRBV7-2 and TRBJ2-3; no definite D call. Germline values: CDR1 SGHTA, CDR2 FQGNSA. CDR3 length: 13 amino acids. Trimming shortened V by 4 bases and J by 2 bases, and 7 bases separated the two germline ends. The CDR3 reads CASSSRTTDTQYF. The CDR3 nucleotides read TGTGCCAGCAGCTCCAGAACCACAGATACGCAGTATTTT.

V and J are TRBV3-1 (or the pseudogene TRBV3-2) and TRBJ2-7, with TRBD2 as a possible D gene (6 bases). The CDR3 totals 13 residues. V lost 5 bases and J lost 2, with 10 bases in between. CDR1 is LGHDT and CDR2 is YNNKEL in the germline V gene (reference sequence). CDR3 coding DNA: TGTGCCAGCAGCGAACCGGGGGCCTACGAGCAGTACTTC. Translated: CASSEPGAYEQYF.

The chain is built from TRBV3-1 (or the pseudogene TRBV3-2) and TRBJ2-7; 10 nucleotides align to TRBD2. Germline assignment: CDR1 LGHDT and CDR2 YNNKEL (reference sequence). The CDR3 covers 17 residues. V trimming: 0 bases; J trimming: 0 bases; junction bases outside the gene matches: 5. The CDR3 bases are TGTGCCAGCAGCCAAGAGGTTCTAGCGGGGGTCTCCTACGAGCAGTACTTC. Translation gives CASSQEVLAGVSYEQYF.

This rearrangement joins TRBV11-3 to TRBJ2-2; D is possibly TRBD2 (6 bases). The CDR3 spans 16 residues. In germline, CDR1 is SGHNT, CDR2 YENEEA. V lost 5 bases, J lost 4 bases, and 17 bases lay in between. CDR3 loop: CASSPLAGGSTGELFF. The CDR3 DNA sequence: TGTGCCAGCAGCCCCCTGGCCGGGGGAAGCACCGGGGAGCTGTTTTTT. The full variable domain, with the rest looked up from reference TRBV11-3 and TRBJ2-2, is EAGVVQSPRYKIIEKKQPVAFWCNPISGHNTLYWYLQNLGQGPELLIRYENEEAVDDSQLPKDRFSAERLKGVDSTLKIQPAELGDSAVYLCASSPLAGGSTGELFFGEGSRLTVL.

The rearrangement links TRBV6-1 to TRBJ1-1, with D perhaps matching TRBD1 (6 bases). The CDR3 covers 16 residues. Looked up from germline, CDR1 is MNHNS and CDR2 is SASEGT. Trimming stripped 2 bases from V and 1 base from J, with 14 bases between. CDR3 loop: CASSEPGHSSNTEAFF. In DNA, the CDR3 is TGTGCCAGCAGTGAACCGGGACACTCCTCGAACACTGAAGCTTTCTTT.

The rearrangement joins TRBV27 to TRBJ1-1; D ambiguous. Trimming took off 0 bases at V and 2 bases at J, with 7 bases between the two ends. Looked up from germline, CDR1 is MNHEY and CDR2 is SMNVEV (reference sequence). The CDR3 loop spans 14 amino acids. CDR3 nucleotides: TGTGCCAGCAGTTTATCAGCTCCCAACACTGAAGCTTTCTTT. It specifies CASSLSAPNTEAFF.

This rearrangement joins TRBV12-1 to TRBJ1-2. TRBV12-1 is a listed pseudogene. The CDR3 loop spans 15 amino acids. The CDR3, as DNA: TGTGCCAGCAGTGTTCAGGTGTCGGAGGGCTATGGCTACACCTTC. As protein: CASSVQVSEGYGYTF.

This chain connects TRBV6-2 or TRBV6-3 to TRBJ2-3, with 7 bases fitting TRBD2. The CDR3 totals 15 residues. Germline trimming cut 2 bases from V and 2 bases from J; bases unmatched to any gene: 4. CDR1 MNHEY and CDR2 SVGEGT come from the germline V gene. CDR3 in amino acids: CASSYGGVFTDTQYF. The CDR3 coding sequence is TGTGCCAGCAGTTACGGGGGGGTCTTCACAGATACGCAGTATTTT.

The gene calls are TRBV24-1 and TRBJ2-2; D is unresolved. V was clipped by 4 bases and J by 0 bases, with 5 bases between them. Germline-derived CDR1 and CDR2 are KGHDR and SFDVKD. The CDR3 is 14 amino acids. This CDR3 reads CATSESSNTGELFF. CDR3 bases: TGTGCCACCAGTGAGAGTTCGAACACCGGGGAGCTGTTTTTT.

This clone was counted a single time. The chain has TRBV6-1 and TRBJ2-7; 7 bases match TRBD1. The germline gives CDR1 MNHNS, CDR2 SASEGT. CDR3 length: 14 amino acids. V was clipped by 3 bases and J by 5 bases; unmatched bases: 7. CDR3 nucleotide sequence: TGTGCCAGCAGTGAGGTACAGGGGACCCACGAGCAGTACTTC. Translated: CASSEVQGTHEQYF.

Comments on this clone: The germline gene is not matched at one end of the junction; a read error may be the cause. The chain has TRBV27 and TRBJ2-1; no clear D. Germline loops: CDR1 MNHEY, CDR2 SMNVEV (reference sequence). The CDR3 totals 14 residues. CDR3 in amino acids: CVSSFLPLNNEQFF. The CDR3 bases are TGTGTCAGCAGTTTTTTGCCCCTAAACAATGAGCAGTTCTTC.

This chain links TRBV3-1 (or the pseudogene TRBV3-2) with TRBJ1-1; D perhaps matches TRBD1 (5 bases). Germline V gene lookup returns CDR1 LGHDT and CDR2 YNNKEL (reference sequence). V lost 3 bases to trimming and J lost 8 bases, with 10 bases between them. The CDR3 loop spans 12 amino acids. The CDR3 region is CASSHREEEAFF. DNA for the CDR3: TGTGCCAGCAGCCACAGGGAAGAGGAAGCTTTCTTT.

In its sample, this clone was seen a few times. J is TRBJ1-6 and V is TRBV27; possibly TRBD1 for D (5 bases). Germline V gene sequence: CDR1 MNHEY, CDR2 SMNVEV (reference sequence). Between the trimmed V and J ends, which lost 1 base and 7 bases, there was a span of 26 bases. The CDR3 is 20 residues long. CDR3: CASSLWYGRGLGNPNSPLHF. The DNA of the CDR3 is TGTGCCAGCAGTTTATGGTATGGGAGGGGACTGGGAAACCCCAATTCACCCCTCCACTTT.

The V gene is TRBV6-5, the J gene TRBJ1-2; tentative D call: TRBD1 (5 bases). V shed 2 bases and J shed 2 bases, with 6 bases lying between them. The CDR3 runs 13 residues. CDR1 is MNHEY and CDR2 is SVGAGI in the germline V gene. The CDR3 region has the DNA TGTGCCAGCAGTTACGGGGGGAACTATGGCTACACCTTC. Translated, it gives CASSYGGNYGYTF.

The chain uses TRBV7-9 and TRBJ2-5; D not resolved. The V gene lost 2 bases and the J gene lost 4 bases, with 11 bases spanning the gap. The CDR3 contains 14 residues. Germline assignment: CDR1 SEHNR and CDR2 FQNEAQ (reference sequence). CDR3 nucleotides: TGTGCCAGCAGCTTACACAGCTTCGGAGAGACCCAGTACTTC. It specifies CASSLHSFGETQYF.

The rearrangement links TRBV27 to TRBJ1-2; TRBD1 is a possible D gene (5 bases). CDR1 MNHEY and CDR2 SMNVEV come from the germline V gene (reference sequence). V was pared by 4 bases and J by 4 bases, with 10 bases between. The CDR3 has 13 residues. CDR3 protein: CASSSRDFYGYTF. Here the CDR3 DNA reads TGTGCCAGCAGTTCCAGGGATTTCTATGGCTACACCTTC.

V gene TRBV11-2 combines with J gene TRBJ1-2; D call uncertain. The CDR3 extends over 13 amino acids. The germline gives CDR1 SGHAT, CDR2 FQNNGV. V was trimmed by 3 bases and J by 2 bases, leaving 7 bases between them. As DNA, the CDR3 is TGTGCCAGCAGCTTCGGGAGGAACTATGGCTACACCTTC. This sequence encodes CASSFGRNYGYTF.

The gene calls are TRBV11-2 and TRBJ2-1, with D unresolved. Trimming left V 2 bases short and J 5 bases short, with 19 bases between. The germline CDR1 and CDR2 sequences are SGHAT and FQNNGV. The CDR3 is 17 amino acids. As DNA, the CDR3 is TGTGCCAGCAGCTTACTTGGGCCAGTCTTCTTGGACAATGAGCAGTTCTTC. Amino acids: CASSLLGPVFLDNEQFF.